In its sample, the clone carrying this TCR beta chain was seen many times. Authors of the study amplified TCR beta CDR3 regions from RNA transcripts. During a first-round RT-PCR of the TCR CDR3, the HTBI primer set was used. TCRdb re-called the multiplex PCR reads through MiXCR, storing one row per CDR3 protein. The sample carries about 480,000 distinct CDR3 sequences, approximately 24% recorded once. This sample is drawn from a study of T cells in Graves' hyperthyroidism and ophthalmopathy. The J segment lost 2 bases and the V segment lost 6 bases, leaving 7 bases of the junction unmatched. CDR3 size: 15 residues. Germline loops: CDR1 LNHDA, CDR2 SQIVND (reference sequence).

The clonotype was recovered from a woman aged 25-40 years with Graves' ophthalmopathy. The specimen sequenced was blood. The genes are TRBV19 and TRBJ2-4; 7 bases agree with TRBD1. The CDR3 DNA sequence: TGTGCCAGTAGCACCGACAGGGATCCCAAAAACATTCAGTACTTC. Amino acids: CASSTDRDPKNIQYF.